These 20 T cell receptor beta chains share one sample of origin, sequenced in a study of blood T cell repertoires in COVID-19. Sequenced by immunoSEQ multiplex PCR; TCRdb stores in-frame clones only, minus some. The sample has 250,000 or so clones, 88% seen once. Sequences were obtained from peripheral blood. The receptor set was obtained from a woman aged 40 to 50 who had recovered from COVID-19.

V gene TRBV27 combines with J gene TRBJ2-5, with a weak D call TRBD1 (6 bases). The CDR3 is made up of 17 amino acids. The V gene's germline CDR1 is MNHEY and CDR2 SMNVEV (reference sequence). V lost 2 bases and J 1 base, leaving 17 bases between the germline ends. The CDR3: CASSLRSPGHTQETQYF. The CDR3 bases are TGTGCCAGCAGTTTACGGTCCCCGGGACACACCCAAGAGACCCAGTACTTC.

The chain carries TRBV3-1 (or the pseudogene TRBV3-2) and TRBJ2-1; D not resolved. The CDR3 extends over 11 amino acids. V shed 4 bases and J shed 6 bases, with 4 bases lying between them. Germline V lookup: CDR1 LGHDT, CDR2 YNNKEL (reference sequence). CDR3 sequence reads: CASSLSNEQFF. CDR3 bases: TGTGCCAGCAGCCTCTCCAATGAGCAGTTCTTC.

The V and J genes are TRBV18 and TRBJ1-3, with D hard to call. The CDR3 spans 16 residues. Germline assignment: CDR1 KGHSH and CDR2 LQKENI. The ends were cut back, 1 base at V and 0 bases at J, with 10 bases in the middle. Written as DNA, the CDR3 is TGTGCCAGCTCACCACGAACGTCGAGCTCTGGAAACACCATATATTTT. Residues: CASSPRTSSSGNTIYF.

V usage is TRBV6-5 and J usage is TRBJ1-1; 8 positions agree with TRBD1. The CDR3 loop spans 14 amino acids. V was clipped by 6 bases and J by 4 bases; unmatched bases: 7. The germline V gene has CDR1 MNHEY and CDR2 SVGAGI. The CDR3 nucleotides are TGTGCCAGCAGCGACAGGGGCCGGGGCACTGAAGCTTTCTTT. It codes for CASSDRGRGTEAFF.

V usage is TRBV7-3 and J usage is TRBJ2-2; D unresolved. V was cut by 5 bases and J by 2 bases, with 15 bases left in between. Germline V gene sequence: CDR1 SGHTA, CDR2 FQGTGA. The CDR3 sequence is 16 residues long. The CDR3 nucleotides are TGTGCCAGCAGCCACCCCGGTGGAGTCAACACCGGGGAGCTGTTTTTT. Amino acids: CASSHPGGVNTGELFF.

The chain recombines TRBV21-1 with TRBJ2-1; the table names TRBD2, a call not compared with the DNA. TRBV21-1 has pseudogene status. This CDR3 comprises 22 residues. DNA for the CDR3: TGTGCCAGCACCCTGGGGTGGCTAGCGGGAGGGCCATTCGGGGGCACTGCTCATGAGCAGTTCTTC. Its translation is CASTLGWLAGGPFGGTAHEQFF.

The chain combines TRBV4-3 with TRBJ1-2; D unresolved. Germline values: CDR1 LGHNA, CDR2 YSLEER. V was pared by 0 bases and J by 4 bases, with 9 bases between. CDR3 size: 14 residues. Written as DNA, the CDR3 is TGCGCCAGCAGCCAAGATAACAGCCCCTATGGCTACACCTTC. Its translation: CASSQDNSPYGYTF.

There are a few counts of this clone. V usage is TRBV9 and J usage is TRBJ1-5, with 8 bases fitting TRBD1. The CDR3 length is 15 residues. In germline, CDR1 is SGDLS, CDR2 YYNGEE. V was clipped by 4 bases and J by 2 bases; unmatched bases: 5. The CDR3 loop is CASSLTGQGNQPQHF. DNA of the CDR3: TGTGCCAGCAGCCTTACGGGACAGGGCAATCAGCCCCAGCATTTT.

The V gene is TRBV5-1, the J gene TRBJ2-7, with TRBD2 identical over 11 bases. The CDR3 runs to 14 residues. J was trimmed by 4 bases and V by 4 bases; bases with no gene match: 4. The germline V gene has CDR1 SGHRS and CDR2 YFSETQ. The CDR3 region has the DNA TGCGCCAGCAGCACATTAGCGGGAGGGTACGAGCAGTACTTC. Encoded protein: CASSTLAGGYEQYF.

This rearrangement joins TRBV5-4 to TRBJ2-7; tentatively, D is TRBD1 (7 bases). Germline V lookup: CDR1 SGHNT, CDR2 YYREEE (reference sequence). This CDR3 comprises 14 residues. Trimming pared 4 bases from V and 6 bases from J, leaving 17 bases between. CDR3: CASSKNRGAGEQYF. In nucleotides, the CDR3 is TGTGCCAGCAGCAAAAACAGGGGAGCGGGCGAGCAGTACTTC.

V usage is TRBV12-3 or TRBV12-4 and J usage is TRBJ2-3; tentatively, D is TRBD1 (5 bases). The V end lost 8 bases, the J end lost 2 bases, and 5 bases lay between the germline ends. This CDR3 is 11 amino acids long. As DNA, the CDR3 is TGTGCCAGCGGGGCCACAGATACGCAGTATTTT. Translating it yields CASGATDTQYF.

The CDR3 DNA reads TGTGCCAGCAGCTTGGCGGGGACAGGGGCCACAGATACGCAGTATTTT. Its protein product is CASSLAGTGATDTQYF. The rearrangement links TRBV5-8 to TRBJ2-3, with TRBD1 identical over 10 bases. Germline trimming cut 0 bases from V and 2 bases from J; bases unmatched to any gene: 3. Germline CDR1 and CDR2: SGHTS and YDEGEE. This CDR3 comprises 16 residues.

The V call is TRBV7-2, the J call TRBJ2-5; TRBD1 matches at 8 bases. CDR1 and CDR2 from the germline V gene are SGHTA and FQGNSA. This CDR3 has 16 amino acids. V lost 1 base, J lost 7 bases, and 11 bases stayed unmatched. CDR3 DNA sequence: TGTGCCAGCAGCTTAGGCCCGCCAGGACAGGGTGGGACCCAGTACTTC. Its protein is CASSLGPPGQGGTQYF.

This chain joins TRBV12-3 or TRBV12-4 and TRBJ1-2; 7 bases are a match to TRBD1. Trimming took 5 bases from V and 8 from J; bases not matched to a gene: 8. The CDR3 length is 13 residues. The CDR3 loop reads CASSPGTVGGYTF. The CDR3 DNA follows: TGTGCCAGCAGTCCCGGGACAGTGGGCGGCTACACCTTC.

The chain has TRBV29-1 and TRBJ1-1; D perhaps matches TRBD1 (6 bases). Germline V gene sequence: CDR1 SQVTM, CDR2 ANQGSEA. V was cut by 6 bases and J by 1 base, with 15 bases left in between. CDR3 length: 14 amino acids. The CDR3 protein is CSVNPGTPNTEAFF. The DNA for the CDR3 is TGCAGCGTAAACCCCGGGACACCGAACACTGAAGCTTTCTTT.

CDR3 DNA: TGTGCCAGTAGTACCGACAGGGGCGGGGAGACCCAGTACTTC. It specifies CASSTDRGGETQYF. The chain couples TRBV19 to TRBJ2-5, with 8 bases identical to TRBD1. Germline lookup yields CDR1 LNHDA and CDR2 SQIVND (reference sequence). With V trimmed by 4 bases and J by 5 bases, 6 bases remained unmatched. The CDR3 is made up of 14 amino acids.

This clone was counted a few times. The genes are TRBV5-4 and TRBJ1-1, with 7 bases matching TRBD1. The V and J ends lost 6 bases and 0 bases, in that order; junction bases with no gene match: 5. The CDR3 sequence is 14 residues long. Germline assignment: CDR1 SGHNT and CDR2 YYREEE (reference sequence). CDR3 sequence reads: CASTWDSLNTEAFF. The CDR3 region has the DNA TGTGCCAGCACCTGGGACAGTCTGAACACTGAAGCTTTCTTT.

V is TRBV6-1 and J is TRBJ2-3, with 7 positions matching TRBD2. This CDR3 has 16 residues. CDR1 and CDR2 from the germline V gene are MNHNS and SASEGT. V shed 4 bases and J 1 base; nucleotides not matched to a gene: 8. The CDR3 here is CASSGLLAPGTDTQYF. Written as DNA, the CDR3 is TGTGCCAGCAGTGGCCTACTAGCGCCTGGCACAGATACGCAGTATTTT.

In its sample, this clone was seen a few times. The rearrangement uses TRBV3-1 (or the pseudogene TRBV3-2) and TRBJ1-6; 8 bases line up with TRBD1. The trim removed 4 bases at V and 4 bases at J, leaving 3 bases unmatched. Germline V gene data show CDR1 as LGHDT and CDR2 as YNNKEL (reference sequence). The CDR3 spans 15 residues. The DNA for the CDR3 is TGTGCCAGCAGCCCCGACAGGGGATATAATTCACCCCTCCACTTT. It codes for CASSPDRGYNSPLHF.

A note on this clone: One end of the junction does not line up with germline, which may come from a read error. The rearrangement uses TRBV6-5 and TRBJ2-7; possibly TRBD1 for D (6 bases). This CDR3 has 11 residues. CDR1 is MNHEY, CDR2 SVGAGI, per germline. DNA for the CDR3: TGTGCCAGCCTGGACAGTAGGGGAATGCACTTC. Protein sequence: CASLDSRGMHF.